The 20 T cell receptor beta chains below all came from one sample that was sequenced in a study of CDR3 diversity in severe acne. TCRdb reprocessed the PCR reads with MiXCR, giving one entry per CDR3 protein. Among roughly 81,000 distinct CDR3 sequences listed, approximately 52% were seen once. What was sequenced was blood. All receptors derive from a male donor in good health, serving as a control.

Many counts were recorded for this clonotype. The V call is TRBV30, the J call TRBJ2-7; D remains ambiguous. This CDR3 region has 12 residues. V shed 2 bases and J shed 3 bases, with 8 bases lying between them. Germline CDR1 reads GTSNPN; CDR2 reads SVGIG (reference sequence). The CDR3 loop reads CAWSRKIYEQYF. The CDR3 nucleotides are TGTGCCTGGAGTCGAAAGATCTACGAGCAGTACTTC. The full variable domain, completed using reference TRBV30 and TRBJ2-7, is SQTIHQWPATLVQPVGSPLSLECTVEGTSNPNLYWYRQAAGRGLQLLFYSVGIGQISSEVPQNLSASRPQDRQFILSSKKLLLSDSGFYLCAWSRKIYEQYFGPGTRLTVT.

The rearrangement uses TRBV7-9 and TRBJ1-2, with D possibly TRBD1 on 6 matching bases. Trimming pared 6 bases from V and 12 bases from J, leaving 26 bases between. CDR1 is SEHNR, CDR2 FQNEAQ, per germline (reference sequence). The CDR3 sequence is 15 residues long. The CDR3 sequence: CASSDEHGTKVFHTF. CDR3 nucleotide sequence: TGTGCCAGCAGTGATGAACATGGGACAAAGGTCTTTCACACCTTC. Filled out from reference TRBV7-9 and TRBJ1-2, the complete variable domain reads DTGVSQNPRHKITKRGQNVTFRCDPISEHNRLYWYRQTLGQGPEFLTYFQNEAQLEKSRLLSDRFSAERPKGSFSTLEIQRTEQGDSAMYLCASSDEHGTKVFHTFGSGTRLTVV.

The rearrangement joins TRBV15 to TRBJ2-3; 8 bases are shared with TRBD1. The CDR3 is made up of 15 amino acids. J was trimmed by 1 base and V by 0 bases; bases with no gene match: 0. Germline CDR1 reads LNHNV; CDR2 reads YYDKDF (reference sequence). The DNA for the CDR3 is TGTGCCACCAGCAGAGACAGGGGGCGCACAGATACGCAGTATTTT. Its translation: CATSRDRGRTDTQYF.

CDR3: CASSWTALDGTYEQYF. DNA for the CDR3: TGTGCCAGCAGTTGGACCGCCCTGGATGGAACATACGAGCAGTACTTC. The rearrangement links TRBV6-8 to TRBJ2-7; D not certain. Germline loops: CDR1 MNHGY, CDR2 SAAAGT. V lost 4 bases to trimming and J lost 4 bases, with 20 bases between them. The CDR3 extends over 16 amino acids.

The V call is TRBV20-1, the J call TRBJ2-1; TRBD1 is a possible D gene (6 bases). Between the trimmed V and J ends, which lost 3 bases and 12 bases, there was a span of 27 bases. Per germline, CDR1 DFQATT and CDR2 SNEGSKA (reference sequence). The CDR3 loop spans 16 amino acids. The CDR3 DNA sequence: TGCAGTGCTAGTGAGACCGGGACACAAGAGATAGCGTGGCAGTTCTTC. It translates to CSASETGTQEIAWQFF.

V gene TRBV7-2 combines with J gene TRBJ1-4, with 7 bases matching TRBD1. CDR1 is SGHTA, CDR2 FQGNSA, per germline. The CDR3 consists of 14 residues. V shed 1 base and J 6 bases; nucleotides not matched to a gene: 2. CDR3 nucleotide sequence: TGTGCCAGCAGCTTAGGAGGGGGCGATGAAAAACTGTTTTTT. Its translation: CASSLGGGDEKLFF.

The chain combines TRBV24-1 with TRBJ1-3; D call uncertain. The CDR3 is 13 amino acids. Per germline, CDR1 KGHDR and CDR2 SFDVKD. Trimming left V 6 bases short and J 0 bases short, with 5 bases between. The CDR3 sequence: CATSRSSGNTIYF. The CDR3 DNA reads TGTGCCACCAGTAGGAGCTCTGGAAACACCATATATTTT.

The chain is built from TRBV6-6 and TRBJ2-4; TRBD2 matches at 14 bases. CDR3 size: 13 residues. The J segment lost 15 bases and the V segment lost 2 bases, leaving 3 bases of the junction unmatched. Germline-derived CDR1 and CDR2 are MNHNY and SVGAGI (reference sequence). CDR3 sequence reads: CASSYQTSGGGYF. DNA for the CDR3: TGTGCCAGCAGTTACCAGACTAGCGGGGGGGGGTACTTC.

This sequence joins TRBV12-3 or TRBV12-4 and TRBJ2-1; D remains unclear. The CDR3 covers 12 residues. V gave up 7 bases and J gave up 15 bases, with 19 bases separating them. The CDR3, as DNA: TGTGCCAGCACCCCAGACAAGGCCCAGCCGTTCTTC. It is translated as CASTPDKAQPFF.

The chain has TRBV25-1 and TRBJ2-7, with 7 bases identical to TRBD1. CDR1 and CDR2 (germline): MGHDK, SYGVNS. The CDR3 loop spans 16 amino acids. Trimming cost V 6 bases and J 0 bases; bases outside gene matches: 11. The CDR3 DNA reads TGTGCCAGCAGCCTAAACCCCGGGGACAGCTCCTACGAGCAGTACTTC. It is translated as CASSLNPGDSSYEQYF.

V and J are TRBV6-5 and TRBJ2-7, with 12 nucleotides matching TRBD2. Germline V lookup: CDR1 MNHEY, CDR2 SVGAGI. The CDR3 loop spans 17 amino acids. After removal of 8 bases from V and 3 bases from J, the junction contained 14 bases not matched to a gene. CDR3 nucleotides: TGTGCCAGCTCCTCTACTAGCGGGAGGTCCAACCTCTACGAGCAGTACTTC. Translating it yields CASSSTSGRSNLYEQYF.

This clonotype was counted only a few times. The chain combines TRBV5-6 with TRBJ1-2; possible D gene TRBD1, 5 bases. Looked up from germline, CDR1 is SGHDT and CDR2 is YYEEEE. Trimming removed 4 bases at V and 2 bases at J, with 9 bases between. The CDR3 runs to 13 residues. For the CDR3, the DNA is TGTGCCAGCAGCCGGGGGGGAAACTATGGCTACACCTTC. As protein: CASSRGGNYGYTF.

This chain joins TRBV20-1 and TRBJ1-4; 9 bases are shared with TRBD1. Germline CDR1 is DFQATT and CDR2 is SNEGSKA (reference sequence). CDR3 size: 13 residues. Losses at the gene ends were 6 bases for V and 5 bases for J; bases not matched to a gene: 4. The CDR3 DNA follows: TGCAGTGCCCCCGGGACAGGGAATGAAAAACTGTTTTTT. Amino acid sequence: CSAPGTGNEKLFF.

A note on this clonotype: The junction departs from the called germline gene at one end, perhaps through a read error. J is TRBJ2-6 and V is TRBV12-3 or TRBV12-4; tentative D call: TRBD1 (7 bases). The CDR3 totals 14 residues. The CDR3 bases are TGTGCCAGCAGTACATCTCAGGGGGGCGGCACTGAAGCTTTC. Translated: CASSTSQGGGTEAF.

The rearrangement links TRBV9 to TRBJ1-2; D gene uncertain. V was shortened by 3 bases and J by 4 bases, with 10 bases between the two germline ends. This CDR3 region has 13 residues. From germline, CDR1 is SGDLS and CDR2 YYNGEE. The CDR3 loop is CASSAGSGYGYTF. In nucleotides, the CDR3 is TGTGCCAGCAGCGCTGGGAGTGGCTATGGCTACACCTTC.

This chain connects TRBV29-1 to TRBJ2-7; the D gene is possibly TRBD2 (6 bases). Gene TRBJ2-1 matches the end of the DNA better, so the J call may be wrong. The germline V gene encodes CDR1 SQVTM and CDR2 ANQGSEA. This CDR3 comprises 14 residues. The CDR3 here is CSVERGGSYNEQFF. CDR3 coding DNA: TGCAGCGTTGAGCGGGGTGGGTCCTACAATGAGCAGTTCTTC.

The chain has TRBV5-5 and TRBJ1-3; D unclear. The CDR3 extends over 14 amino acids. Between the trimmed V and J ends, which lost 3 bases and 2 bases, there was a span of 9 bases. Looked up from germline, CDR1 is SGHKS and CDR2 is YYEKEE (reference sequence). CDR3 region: CASSSGLTGNTIYF. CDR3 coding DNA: TGTGCCAGCAGCTCGGGTCTTACTGGAAACACCATATATTTT.

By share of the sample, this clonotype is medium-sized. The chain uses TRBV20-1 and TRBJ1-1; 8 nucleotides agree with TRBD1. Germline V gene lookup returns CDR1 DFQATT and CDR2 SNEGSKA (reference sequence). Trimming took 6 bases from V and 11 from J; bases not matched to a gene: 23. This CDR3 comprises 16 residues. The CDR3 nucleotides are TGCAGTGCCCACACAACGAGGACAGGGCTTTCGTCTGGGGCTTTCTTT. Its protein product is CSAHTTRTGLSSGAFF.

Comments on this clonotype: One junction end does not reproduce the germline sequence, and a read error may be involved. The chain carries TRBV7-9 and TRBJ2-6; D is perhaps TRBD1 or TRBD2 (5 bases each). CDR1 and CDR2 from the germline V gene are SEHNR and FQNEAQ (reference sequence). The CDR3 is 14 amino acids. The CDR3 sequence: CASSGTSEANVLGF. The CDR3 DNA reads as TGTGCCAGCAGCGGGACCTCAGAGGCCAACGTCCTTGGTTTC.

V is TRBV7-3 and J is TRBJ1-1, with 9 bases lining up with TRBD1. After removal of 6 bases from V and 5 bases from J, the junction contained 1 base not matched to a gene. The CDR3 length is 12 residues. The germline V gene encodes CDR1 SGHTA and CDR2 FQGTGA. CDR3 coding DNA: TGTGCCAGCAGAGGACAGGGGACTGAAGCTTTCTTT. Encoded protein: CASRGQGTEAFF.